This is a list of T cell receptor beta chains from one sample in a study of CD8 T cells in Susac syndrome. TCRdb re-called the immunoSEQ multiplex PCR reads with MiXCR, one entry per CDR3 protein. Among 170,000 or so distinct CDR3 sequences, around 95% were seen once, and the ten largest hold around 0.12%. The source material was CD4+ T cells from PBMCs. Every receptor here comes from a human donor with Susac syndrome. The conserved cysteine and the conserved F or W are not part of the CDR3 here. Each record gives: V gene, clone size, J gene, CDR3 protein. Clone size appears in some rows only: once, few, many, or a class for an expanded clone.

TRBV2	NA	TRBJ1-6	ASWGQTNSPLH
TRBV19	NA	TRBJ1-1	ASSIWAQNTEAF
TRBV5-1	NA	TRBJ2-3	ASSRRAALSTDTQY
TRBV10-3	NA	TRBJ2-1	AITRGLRDEQF
TRBV10-3	once	TRBJ2-5	ATRRTGEQETQY
TRBV6-1	NA	TRBJ2-1	ASSPSPTSGTYNEQF
TRBV7-9	NA	TRBJ1-2	ASSHETDHHPTNYGYT
TRBV30	NA	TRBJ1-1	AWRIQGVNTEAF
TRBV5-4	NA	TRBJ1-1	ASSIDRNTEAF
TRBV12-3/TRBV12-4	NA	TRBJ2-7	ASSPRDRVYEQY
TRBV28	NA	TRBJ1-2	ASSTTGGVYGYT
TRBV5-1	NA	TRBJ1-2	ASSSTGQNYGYT
TRBV28	NA	TRBJ1-5	ASSLRNSNQPQH
TRBV4-3	NA	TRBJ2-2	ASSGRGEGYTGELF
TRBV2	NA	TRBJ2-1	ASSSGAGAEF
TRBV15	NA	TRBJ2-7	ATSYDWAYEQY
TRBV3-1	NA	TRBJ2-1	ASSQVEHAASPYNEQF
TRBV4-3	NA	TRBJ2-3	ASSQLGTSTDTQY
TRBV29-1	NA	TRBJ2-7	SVVWVDEQY
TRBV20-1	NA	TRBJ2-5	SARMTGGLRETQY
TRBV30	once	TRBJ2-1	ACSFSGRASEQF
TRBV7-2	NA	TRBJ2-5	ASSGVVTSRTSTETQY
TRBV6-6	NA	TRBJ1-1	ASTGGRRDTEAF
TRBV28	once	TRBJ1-2	ASSSDRTRGYT
TRBV2	NA	TRBJ2-3	ASSDLAGEIDTQY
TRBV6-2/TRBV6-3	NA	TRBJ2-3	ASRLGDTQY
TRBV28	NA	TRBJ2-5	ASSSPLGLQETQY
TRBV27	NA	TRBJ1-2	ASSPVAVGYGYT
TRBV3-1	NA	TRBJ2-5	ASSQVPSGLQETQY
TRBV7-8	NA	TRBJ1-6	ASSSAGGNSPLH
TRBV12-3/TRBV12-4	NA	TRBJ2-7	ASSARLAHYEQY
TRBV30	NA	TRBJ2-1	AWSVRGGLFHEQF
TRBV2	NA	TRBJ2-5	ASSESRGRETQY
TRBV2	NA	TRBJ2-3	ASRGLTSGPTDTQY
TRBV19	NA	TRBJ1-1	ASSQRGADTEAF
TRBV12-3/TRBV12-4	few	TRBJ2-3	ASSFRDTQY
TRBV7-9	NA	TRBJ1-2	ASSLNSILNYGYT
TRBV27	NA	TRBJ1-2	ASFSSRGLGYT
TRBV6-2/TRBV6-3	NA	TRBJ2-7	ASTDPDRQPREQY
TRBV20-1	few	TRBJ2-7	SAPSGSSYEQY
TRBV3-1	NA	TRBJ2-3	ASSQVPVTDTQY
TRBV5-1	NA	TRBJ2-1	ASKEGRADNEQF
TRBV29-1	NA	TRBJ2-7	SVALGGQYEQY
TRBV9	NA	TRBJ1-2	ASSSTLGDYGYT
TRBV28	NA	TRBJ2-5	ASSLLTQETQY
TRBV21-1	once	TRBJ1-5	ASSKVKARTGQPQH
TRBV29-1	NA	TRBJ2-3	SVEGAGVDTQY
TRBV5-4	NA	TRBJ1-2	ASSGGAFRIANYGYT
TRBV13	NA	TRBJ2-3	ASSSRGGPTDTQY
TRBV5-1	NA	TRBJ2-7	ASSLGSAYEQY
TRBV9	NA	TRBJ2-5	ASSVDPLAGALETQY
TRBV5-1	NA	TRBJ1-4	ASSLNEYLGREKLF
TRBV6-2/TRBV6-3	NA	TRBJ1-1	ASSYSGGNTEAF